This T cell receptor (beta chain) is drawn from a study of beta chain features in type 1 diabetes. Study-wide context: No patient-donor differences in age, gender, total cells or subset yield.

Per germline, CDR1 SGHTA and CDR2 FQGNSA. The CDR3 totals 15 residues. V was pared by 0 bases and J by 1 base, with 8 bases between. Findings of the study overall: A pattern of fewer insertions and more deletions at VDJ junctions was seen in type 1 diabetes patients. Resolution of whether HLA type affects TCRB rearrangement was not achieved here. Moderately but significantly shorter TCRB CDR3s were found in Type 1 diabetes patients in all four CD4+ subsets.

Of the isolated RNA, all was reverse transcribed, and so the sequenced material was expressed TCRB transcripts. Generated by immunoSEQ multiplex PCR, the TCRdb table keeps only in-frame clones and is missing some. Of more than 550,000 clones in the sample, about 14% were seen once. Without exception, sorted populations had purity beyond 95%. This clone was counted between two and nine times. The antigen is unknown. This TCR was sampled from a man aged 18 to 30 with type 1 diabetes. The chain joins TRBV7-2 to TRBJ2-3; possibly TRBD1 for D (5 bases). Material: naive CD4+ T cells from blood. The CDR3 DNA is TGTGCCAGCAGCTTAGCCAAGACAGGCACAGATACGCAGTATTTT. Amino acid sequence: CASSLAKTGTDTQYF.